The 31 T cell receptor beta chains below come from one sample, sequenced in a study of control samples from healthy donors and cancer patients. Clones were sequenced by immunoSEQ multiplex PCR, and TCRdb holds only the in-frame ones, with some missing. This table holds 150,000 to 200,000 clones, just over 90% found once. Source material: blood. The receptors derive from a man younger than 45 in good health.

CDR3 amino acids: CASSWGNQPSQTQYF. Written as DNA, the CDR3 is TGTGCCAGCAGTTGGGGGAACCAGCCTTCGCAGACCCAGTACTTC. The chain employs TRBV27 and TRBJ2-5; D could derive from TRBD1 or TRBD2 (5 bases each). Trimming removed 4 bases at V and 6 bases at J, with 18 bases between. The CDR3 extends over 15 amino acids. Germline assignment: CDR1 MNHEY and CDR2 SMNVEV (reference sequence).

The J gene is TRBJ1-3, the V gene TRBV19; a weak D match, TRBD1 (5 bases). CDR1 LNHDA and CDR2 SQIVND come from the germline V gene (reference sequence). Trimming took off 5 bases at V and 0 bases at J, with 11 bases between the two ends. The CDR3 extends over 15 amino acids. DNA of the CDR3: TGTGCCAGTAGTCCGGGGACGGACTCTGGAAACACCATATATTTT. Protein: CASSPGTDSGNTIYF. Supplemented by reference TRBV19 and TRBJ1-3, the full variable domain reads DGGITQSPKYLFRKEGQNVTLSCEQNLNHDAMYWYRQDPGQGLRLIYYSQIVNDFQKGDIAEGYSVSREKKESFPLTVTSAQKNPTAFYLCASSPGTDSGNTIYFGEGSWLTVV.

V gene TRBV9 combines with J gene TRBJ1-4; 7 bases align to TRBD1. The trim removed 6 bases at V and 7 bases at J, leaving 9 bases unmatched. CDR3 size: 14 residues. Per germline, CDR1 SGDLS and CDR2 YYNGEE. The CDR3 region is CASTLGQGGEKLFF. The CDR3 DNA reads TGTGCCAGCACCCTTGGGCAGGGGGGTGAAAAACTGTTTTTT.

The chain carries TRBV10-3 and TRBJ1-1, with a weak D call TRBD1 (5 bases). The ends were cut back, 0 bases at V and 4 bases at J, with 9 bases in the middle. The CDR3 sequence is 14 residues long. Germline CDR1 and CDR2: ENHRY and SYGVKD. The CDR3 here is CAISESRGGTEAFF. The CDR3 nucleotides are TGTGCCATCAGTGAGTCACGGGGGGGCACTGAAGCTTTCTTT.

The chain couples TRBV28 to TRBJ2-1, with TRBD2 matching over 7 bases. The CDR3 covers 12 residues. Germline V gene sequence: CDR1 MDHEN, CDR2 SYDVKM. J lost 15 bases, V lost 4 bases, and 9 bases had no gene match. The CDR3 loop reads CASSSRREGSFF. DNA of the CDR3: TGTGCCAGCAGTTCAAGGAGGGAGGGTTCGTTCTTC.

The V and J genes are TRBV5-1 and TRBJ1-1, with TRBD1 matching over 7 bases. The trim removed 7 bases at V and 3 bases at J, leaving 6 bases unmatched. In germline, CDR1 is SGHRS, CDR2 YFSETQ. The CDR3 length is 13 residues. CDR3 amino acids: CASGTGADTEAFF. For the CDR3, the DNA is TGCGCCAGCGGTACAGGGGCGGACACTGAAGCTTTCTTT.

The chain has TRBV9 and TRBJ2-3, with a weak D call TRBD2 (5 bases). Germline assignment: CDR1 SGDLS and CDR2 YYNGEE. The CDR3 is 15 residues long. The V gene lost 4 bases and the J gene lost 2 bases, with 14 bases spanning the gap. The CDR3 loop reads CASSIAPTNTDTQYF. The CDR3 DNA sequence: TGTGCCAGCAGCATTGCCCCGACTAACACAGATACGCAGTATTTT. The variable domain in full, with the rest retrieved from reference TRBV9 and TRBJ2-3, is DSGVTQTPKHLITATGQRVTLRCSPRSGDLSVYWYQQSLDQGLQFLIQYYNGEERAKGNILERFSAQQFPDLHSELNLSSLELGDSALYFCASSIAPTNTDTQYFGPGTRLTVL.

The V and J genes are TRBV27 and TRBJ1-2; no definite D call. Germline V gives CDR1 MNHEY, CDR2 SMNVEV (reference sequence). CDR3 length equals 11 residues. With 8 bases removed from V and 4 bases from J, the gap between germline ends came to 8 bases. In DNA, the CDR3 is TGTGCCAGCGGCGAGGGCTATGGCTACACCTTC. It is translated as CASGEGYGYTF.

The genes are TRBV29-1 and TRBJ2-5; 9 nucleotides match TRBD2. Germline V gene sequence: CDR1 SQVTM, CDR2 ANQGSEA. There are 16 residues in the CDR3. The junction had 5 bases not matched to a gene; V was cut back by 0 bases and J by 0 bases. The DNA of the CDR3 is TGCAGCGTTGAAGATCGAGCGGGAGGTTACCAAGAGACCCAGTACTTC. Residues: CSVEDRAGGYQETQYF.

CDR3 DNA sequence: TGCGCCAGCAGCCCGAATACCGGGGTCGTGTACGAGCAGTACTTC. The encoded protein is CASSPNTGVVYEQYF. The V gene is TRBV5-1, the J gene TRBJ2-7, with D tentatively TRBD2 (5 bases). V was cut by 4 bases and J by 4 bases, with 18 bases left in between. Germline CDR1 and CDR2: SGHRS and YFSETQ. The CDR3 has 15 amino acids. The full variable domain, with the rest looked up from reference TRBV5-1 and TRBJ2-7, is KAGVTQTPRYLIKTRGQQVTLSCSPISGHRSVSWYQQTPGQGLQFLFEYFSETQRNKGNFPGRFSGRQFSNSRSEMNVSTLELGDSALYLCASSPNTGVVYEQYFGPGTRLTVT.

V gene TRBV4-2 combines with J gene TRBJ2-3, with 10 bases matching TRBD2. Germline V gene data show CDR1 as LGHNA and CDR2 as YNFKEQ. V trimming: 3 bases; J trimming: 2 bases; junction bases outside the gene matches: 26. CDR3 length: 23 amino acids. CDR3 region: CASSHPGGLRAGGPKGPTDTQYF. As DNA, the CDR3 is TGTGCCAGCAGCCACCCGGGTGGGTTAAGAGCGGGAGGGCCAAAGGGACCCACAGATACGCAGTATTTT.

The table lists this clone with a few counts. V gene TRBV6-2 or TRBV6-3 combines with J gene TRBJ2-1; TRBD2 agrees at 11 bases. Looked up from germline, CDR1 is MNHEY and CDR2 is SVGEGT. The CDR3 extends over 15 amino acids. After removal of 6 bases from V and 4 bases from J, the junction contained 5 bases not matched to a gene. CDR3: CASSRIAGGYNEQFF. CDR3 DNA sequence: TGTGCCAGCAGCCGAATAGCGGGGGGGTACAATGAGCAGTTCTTC.

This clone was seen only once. The CDR3: CASSPDSNTEAFF. The CDR3 DNA reads TGTGCCAGCAGCCCGGACTCGAACACTGAAGCTTTCTTT. The V gene is TRBV4-2, the J gene TRBJ1-1; D gene ambiguous. This CDR3 comprises 13 residues. Germline CDR1 is LGHNA and CDR2 is YNFKEQ. V lost 4 bases to trimming and J lost 1 base, with 7 bases between them.

The CDR3 DNA sequence: TGTGCCAGCAGCTTGTCCCTGACGGACGAGCAGTACTTC. Encoded protein: CASSLSLTDEQYF. The chain joins TRBV7-9 to TRBJ2-7, with D uncertain. Trimming removed 3 bases from V and 5 bases from J, with 11 bases in between. Looked up from germline, CDR1 is SEHNR and CDR2 is FQNEAQ (reference sequence). CDR3 length: 13 residues. The whole variable domain, filled in from reference TRBV7-9 and TRBJ2-7, reads DTGVSQNPRHKITKRGQNVTFRCDPISEHNRLYWYRQTLGQGPEFLTYFQNEAQLEKSRLLSDRFSAERPKGSFSTLEIQRTEQGDSAMYLCASSLSLTDEQYFGPGTRLTVT.

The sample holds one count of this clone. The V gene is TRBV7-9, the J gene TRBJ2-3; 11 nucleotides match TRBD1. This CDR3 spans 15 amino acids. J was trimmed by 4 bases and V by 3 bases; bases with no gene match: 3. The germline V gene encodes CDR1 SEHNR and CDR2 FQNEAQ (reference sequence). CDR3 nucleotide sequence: TGTGCCAGCAGCTTCGGACAGGGGGCCGCAGATACGCAGTATTTT. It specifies CASSFGQGAADTQYF.

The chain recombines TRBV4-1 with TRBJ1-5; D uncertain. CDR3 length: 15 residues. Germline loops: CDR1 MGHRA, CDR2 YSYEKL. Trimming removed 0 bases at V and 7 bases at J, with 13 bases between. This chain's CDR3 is CASSQDHRAGQPQHF. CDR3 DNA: TGCGCCAGCAGCCAAGATCACCGGGCGGGACAGCCCCAGCATTTT.

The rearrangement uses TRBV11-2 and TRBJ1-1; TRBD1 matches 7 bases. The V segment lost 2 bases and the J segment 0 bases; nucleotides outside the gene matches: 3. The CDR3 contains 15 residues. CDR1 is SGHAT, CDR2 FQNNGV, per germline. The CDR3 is CASSLLTGLNTEAFF. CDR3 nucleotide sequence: TGTGCCAGCAGCTTACTGACAGGGTTGAACACTGAAGCTTTCTTT.

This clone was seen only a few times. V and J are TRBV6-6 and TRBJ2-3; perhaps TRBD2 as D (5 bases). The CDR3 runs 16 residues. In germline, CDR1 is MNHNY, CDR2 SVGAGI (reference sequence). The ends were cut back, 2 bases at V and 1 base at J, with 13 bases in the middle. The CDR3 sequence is CASSYGKLVRTDTQYF. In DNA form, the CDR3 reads TGTGCCAGCAGTTACGGAAAACTAGTGCGCACAGATACGCAGTATTTT.

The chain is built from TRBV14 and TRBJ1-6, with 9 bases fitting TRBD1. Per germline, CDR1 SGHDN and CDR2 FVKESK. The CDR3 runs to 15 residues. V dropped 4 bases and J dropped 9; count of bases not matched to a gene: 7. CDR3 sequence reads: CASSLLTGGSSPLHF. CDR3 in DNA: TGTGCCAGCAGCCTTTTGACAGGGGGTAGTTCACCCCTCCACTTT.

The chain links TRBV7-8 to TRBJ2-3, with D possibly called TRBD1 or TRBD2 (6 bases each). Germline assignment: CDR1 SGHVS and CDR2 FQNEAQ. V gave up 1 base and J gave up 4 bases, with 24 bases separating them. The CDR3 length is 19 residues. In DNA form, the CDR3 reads TGTGCCAGCAGCTTAGGAACGGGGGCGAGGGCCCGTGGTCCAGATACGCAGTATTTT. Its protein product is CASSLGTGARARGPDTQYF.

CDR3 in amino acids: CAWSIEGRDYGYTF. The CDR3 nucleotides read TGTGCCTGGAGTATAGAGGGAAGAGACTATGGCTACACCTTC. The gene calls are TRBV30 and TRBJ1-2; no definite D call. Germline CDR1 and CDR2: GTSNPN and SVGIG (reference sequence). Trimming removed 2 bases from V and 3 bases from J, with 13 bases in between. This CDR3 is 14 amino acids long.

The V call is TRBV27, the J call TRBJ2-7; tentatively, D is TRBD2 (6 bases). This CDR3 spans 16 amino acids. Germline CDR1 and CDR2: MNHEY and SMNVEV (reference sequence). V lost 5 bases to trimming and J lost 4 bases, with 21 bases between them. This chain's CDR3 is CASSPRALEGLYEQYF. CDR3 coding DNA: TGTGCCAGCAGTCCTAGGGCGTTGGAGGGGTTATACGAGCAGTACTTC.

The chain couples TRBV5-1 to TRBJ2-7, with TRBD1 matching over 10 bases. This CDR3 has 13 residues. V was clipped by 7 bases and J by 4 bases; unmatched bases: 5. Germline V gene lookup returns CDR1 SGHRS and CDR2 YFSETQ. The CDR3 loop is CASHWDRGYEQYF. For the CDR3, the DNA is TGCGCCAGCCACTGGGACAGGGGATACGAGCAGTACTTC.

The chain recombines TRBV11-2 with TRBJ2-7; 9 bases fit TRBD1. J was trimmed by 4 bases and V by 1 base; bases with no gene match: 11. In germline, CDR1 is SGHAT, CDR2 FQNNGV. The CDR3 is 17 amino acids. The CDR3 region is CASSLVGAGTGPYEQYF. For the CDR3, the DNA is TGTGCCAGCAGCTTAGTAGGGGCGGGGACAGGGCCGTACGAGCAGTACTTC.

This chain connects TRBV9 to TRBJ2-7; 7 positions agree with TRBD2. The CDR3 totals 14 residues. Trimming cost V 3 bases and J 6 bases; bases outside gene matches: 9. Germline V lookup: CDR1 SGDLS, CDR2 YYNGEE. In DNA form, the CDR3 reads TGTGCCAGCAGCGCCGGGGGAGGGGTGGGCGAGCAGTACTTC. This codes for CASSAGGGVGEQYF.

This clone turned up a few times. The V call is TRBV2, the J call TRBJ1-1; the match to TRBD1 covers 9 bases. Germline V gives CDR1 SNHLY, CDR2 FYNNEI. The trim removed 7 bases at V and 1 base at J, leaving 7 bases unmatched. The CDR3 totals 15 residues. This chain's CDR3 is CASKPGQGQNTEAFF. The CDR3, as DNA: TGTGCCAGCAAGCCGGGACAGGGACAGAACACTGAAGCTTTCTTT.

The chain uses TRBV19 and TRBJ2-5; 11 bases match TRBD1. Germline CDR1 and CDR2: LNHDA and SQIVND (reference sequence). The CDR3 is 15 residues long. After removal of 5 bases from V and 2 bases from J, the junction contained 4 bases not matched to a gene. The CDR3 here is CASSPGQGGQETQYF. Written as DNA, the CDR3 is TGTGCCAGTAGTCCGGGACAGGGGGGACAAGAGACCCAGTACTTC.

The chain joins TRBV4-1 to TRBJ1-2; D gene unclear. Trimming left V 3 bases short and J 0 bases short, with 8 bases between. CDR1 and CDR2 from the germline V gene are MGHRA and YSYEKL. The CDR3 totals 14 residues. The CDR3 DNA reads TGCGCCAGCAGCCACGTCGAGACTAACTATGGCTACACCTTC. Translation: CASSHVETNYGYTF.

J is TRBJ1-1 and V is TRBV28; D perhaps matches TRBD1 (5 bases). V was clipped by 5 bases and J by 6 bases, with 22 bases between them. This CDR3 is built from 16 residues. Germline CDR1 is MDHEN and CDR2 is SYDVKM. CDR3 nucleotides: TGTGCCAGCAGTCCCCTCCGGGAGCTGGGGCTTCCTGAAGCTTTCTTT. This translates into CASSPLRELGLPEAFF.

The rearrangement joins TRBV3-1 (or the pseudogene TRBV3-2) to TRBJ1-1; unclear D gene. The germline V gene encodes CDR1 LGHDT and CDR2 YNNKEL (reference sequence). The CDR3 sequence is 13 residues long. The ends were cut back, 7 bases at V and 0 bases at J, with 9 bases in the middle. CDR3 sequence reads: CASMPFMNTEAFF. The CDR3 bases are TGTGCCAGCATGCCATTCATGAACACTGAAGCTTTCTTT.

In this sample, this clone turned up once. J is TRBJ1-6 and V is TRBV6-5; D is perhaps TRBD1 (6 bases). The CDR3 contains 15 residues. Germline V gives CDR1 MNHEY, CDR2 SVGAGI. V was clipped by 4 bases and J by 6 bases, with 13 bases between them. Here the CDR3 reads CASSSTTGVNSPLHF. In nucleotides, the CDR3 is TGTGCCAGCAGTTCGACGACAGGAGTTAATTCACCCCTCCACTTT.